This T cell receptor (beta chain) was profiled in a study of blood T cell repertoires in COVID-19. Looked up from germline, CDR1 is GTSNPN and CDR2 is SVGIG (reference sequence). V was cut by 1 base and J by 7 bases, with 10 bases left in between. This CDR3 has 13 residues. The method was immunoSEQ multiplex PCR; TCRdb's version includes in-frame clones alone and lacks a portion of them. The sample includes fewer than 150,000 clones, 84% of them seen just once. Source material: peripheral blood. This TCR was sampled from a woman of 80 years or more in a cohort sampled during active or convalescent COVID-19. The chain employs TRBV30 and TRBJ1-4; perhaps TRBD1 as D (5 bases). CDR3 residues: CAWSGTRGEKLFF. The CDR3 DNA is TGTGCCTGGAGTGGGACAAGGGGTGAAAAACTGTTTTTT.